The present TCR beta chain was sequenced within a study of T cells in Graves' hyperthyroidism and ophthalmopathy. The wider study: Prior to any treatment, at the point of initial diagnosis, peripheral blood was collected.

TCR beta CDR3 regions were amplified from RNA transcripts. Initially, a first-round RT-PCR of the TCR CDR3 employed the HTBI primer set. MiXCR was run by TCRdb on the multiplex PCR reads, yielding one entry per CDR3 protein. The sample lists 550,000 to 800,000 distinct CDR3 sequences, approximately 15% occurring once. Graves' hyperthyroidism was deemed stable given no ophthalmopathy progression within 18 months. Material: blood. This TCR derives from a man aged 50 or older with Graves' hyperthyroidism.

The CDR3 is CASSLGGSSTTDEQYF. CDR3 coding DNA: TGCGCCAGCAGCTTGGGAGGGTCCTCTACAACTGACGAGCAGTACTTC. This chain uses TRBV5-1 with TRBJ2-7; possible D gene TRBD2, 5 bases. This CDR3 comprises 16 residues. The V and J ends lost 0 bases and 5 bases respectively, with 18 bases between them. Germline CDR1 SGHRS, CDR2 YFSETQ.